This T cell receptor (beta chain) is from a study of cytomegalovirus exposure and HLA in healthy donors. For the study at large: From about 180 million T cells, an earlier analysis saw around 120 million unique TCR beta sequences.

This PCR relied on a set of 60 Vbeta primers and 13 Jbeta primers. Measured with immunoSEQ multiplex PCR; TCRdb has only the in-frame clones, and not every one. Found here are about 120,000 clones, over 75% of them singletons; the top ten hold roughly 5.2%. Germline loops: CDR1 SGHAT, CDR2 FQNNGV. This CDR3 has 15 residues. Study findings and constraints: Later on, an analysis showed TCR association rates differing by HLA locus, with DRB1 the most and HLA-C the fewest. Because they were indistinguishable, some V segments, including TRBV6-2 and TRBV6-3, were excluded. One variant, a missense change in DCLRE1C, was linked in a later analysis to TCR beta V- and J-gene trimming.

As concerns this clone: Its antigen is currently unknown. One junction end disagrees with the germline gene, perhaps due to a read error.

This TCR derives from a man between 18 and 29 years old in good health and CMV-seropositive. V is TRBV11-2 and J is TRBJ2-1; 12 bases line up with TRBD1. The material sequenced was PBMCs. The CDR3 DNA reads TGTGCCAACAGCTTAACCGGGACAGGGGGCTATGAGCAGTTCTTC. Translating it yields CANSLTGTGGYEQFF.